The rows below give T cell receptor beta chains drawn from one sample of a study of shared clonotypes between healthy human individuals. Some clones are missing from TCRdb's copy, which holds only in-frame ones; the method was immunoSEQ multiplex PCR. The table records 2.5 million or so clones, approximately 90% of them present only once. Material: naive CD4+ T cells sorted from blood. The receptors were sampled from a man aged 18 to 29 in good health. CDR3s include the opening cysteine and the closing phenylalanine or tryptophan. D genes are given only for firm matches. Clone size is shown for a subset of rows, as once, few, many or a class of expanded clone.

j_call: TRBJ2-1
d_call: .
clone_size: .
v_call: TRBV6-1
cdr3_aa: CASSVAGLGSYNEQFF
cdr3_nt: TGTGCCAGCAGTGTAGCAGGTCTGGGCTCCTACAATGAGCAGTTCTTC

j_call: TRBJ1-6
d_call: TRBD1
clone_size: .
v_call: TRBV5-1
cdr3_aa: CASSLTGARDNSPLHF
cdr3_nt: TGCGCCAGCAGCCTGACAGGGGCGCGGGATAATTCACCCCTCCACTTT

j_call: TRBJ2-1
d_call: .
clone_size: .
v_call: TRBV5-1
cdr3_aa: CASSLEGRSAYNEQFF
cdr3_nt: TGCGCCAGCAGCTTGGAAGGGCGGTCAGCCTACAATGAGCAGTTCTTC

j_call: TRBJ1-6
d_call: .
clone_size: .
v_call: TRBV7-9
cdr3_aa: CASSHDRAGNSPLHF
cdr3_nt: TGTGCCAGCAGCCACGACAGAGCGGGTAATTCACCCCTCCACTTT

j_call: TRBJ1-3
d_call: .
clone_size: once
v_call: TRBV4-1
cdr3_aa: CASSAGTPTNTIYF
cdr3_nt: TGCGCCAGCAGCGCGGGGACGCCCACAAACACCATATATTTT

j_call: TRBJ1-2
d_call: TRBD1
clone_size: .
v_call: TRBV5-1
cdr3_aa: CASSSDRGLYGGYTF
cdr3_nt: TGCGCCAGCAGCTCTGACAGGGGGTTATACGGTGGCTACACCTTC

j_call: TRBJ1-3
d_call: .
clone_size: .
v_call: TRBV5-4
cdr3_aa: CASRNSGNTIYF
cdr3_nt: TGTGCCAGCAGAAACTCTGGAAACACCATATATTTT

j_call: TRBJ1-5
d_call: TRBD1
clone_size: .
v_call: TRBV13
cdr3_aa: CASSRTGNQPQHF
cdr3_nt: TGTGCCAGCAGCCGGACAGGGAATCAGCCCCAGCATTTT

j_call: TRBJ2-5
d_call: TRBD1
clone_size: .
v_call: TRBV7-7
cdr3_aa: CASSLDRVETQYF
cdr3_nt: TGTGCTAGCAGCTTAGACAGGGTGGAGACCCAGTACTTC

j_call: TRBJ2-7
d_call: TRBD2
clone_size: once
v_call: TRBV7-9
cdr3_aa: CASSLPAGEYYEQYF
cdr3_nt: TGTGCCAGCAGCTTACCAGCGGGAGAGTACTACGAGCAGTACTTC

j_call: TRBJ1-4
d_call: TRBD1
clone_size: .
v_call: TRBV5-6
cdr3_aa: CASSWGDRGGEKLFF
cdr3_nt: TGTGCCAGCAGCTGGGGGGACAGGGGAGGTGAAAAACTGTTTTTT

j_call: TRBJ2-2
d_call: TRBD2
clone_size: .
v_call: TRBV12-5
cdr3_aa: CASGRGLAGQTGELFF
cdr3_nt: TGTGCTAGTGGCCGGGGACTAGCGGGACAAACCGGGGAGCTGTTTTTT

j_call: TRBJ1-6
d_call: .
clone_size: .
v_call: TRBV23-1
cdr3_aa: CASSPRGRFGSPLHF
cdr3_nt: TGCGCCAGCAGCCCCCGGGGCAGGTTTGGTTCACCCCTCCACTTT

j_call: TRBJ2-7
d_call: .
clone_size: .
v_call: TRBV6-6
cdr3_aa: CASSYGVYEQYF
cdr3_nt: TGTGCCAGCAGTTACGGTGTCTACGAGCAGTACTTC

j_call: TRBJ2-1
d_call: .
clone_size: .
v_call: TRBV9
cdr3_aa: CASTQGASYNEQFF
cdr3_nt: TGTGCCAGCACCCAAGGGGCCTCCTACAATGAGCAGTTCTTC

j_call: TRBJ2-3
d_call: TRBD1
clone_size: .
v_call: TRBV29-1
cdr3_aa: CSVGETGRVYADTQYF
cdr3_nt: TGCAGCGTTGGGGAGACAGGGCGAGTGTATGCAGATACGCAGTATTTT

j_call: TRBJ2-7
d_call: TRBD1
clone_size: .
v_call: TRBV28
cdr3_aa: CASSFEQGAYEQYF
cdr3_nt: TGTGCCAGCAGTTTTGAACAGGGGGCTTACGAGCAGTACTTC

j_call: TRBJ2-5
d_call: .
clone_size: .
v_call: TRBV7-2
cdr3_aa: CASSSDVVGTQYF
cdr3_nt: TGTGCCAGCAGCTCAGACGTCGTGGGGACCCAGTACTTC

j_call: TRBJ1-3
d_call: TRBD1
clone_size: once
v_call: TRBV6-5
cdr3_aa: CASSYSKQGFTIYF
cdr3_nt: TGTGCCAGCAGTTACTCGAAACAGGGGTTCACCATATATTTT

j_call: TRBJ2-7
d_call: .
clone_size: .
v_call: TRBV5-1
cdr3_aa: CASSLYRTTGRSYEQYF
cdr3_nt: TGCGCCAGCAGCTTGTACCGAACTACAGGAAGATCCTACGAGCAGTACTTC

j_call: TRBJ2-7
d_call: .
clone_size: .
v_call: TRBV18
cdr3_aa: CASSPPVGLSPYEQYF
cdr3_nt: TGTGCCAGCTCACCACCGGTTGGCCTAAGCCCCTACGAGCAGTACTTC

j_call: TRBJ2-3
d_call: .
clone_size: .
v_call: TRBV29-1
cdr3_aa: CSVAAGRELTDTQYF
cdr3_nt: TGCAGCGTTGCAGCGGGCCGGGAGCTCACAGATACGCAGTATTTT

j_call: TRBJ2-2
d_call: .
clone_size: .
v_call: TRBV28
cdr3_aa: CASHRDGLTGELFF
cdr3_nt: TGTGCCAGCCACCGGGACGGACTAACCGGGGAGCTGTTTTTT

j_call: TRBJ2-3
d_call: TRBD2
clone_size: .
v_call: TRBV7-9
cdr3_aa: CASSRLAGSTDTQYF
cdr3_nt: TGTGCCAGCAGCCGACTAGCGGGCAGCACAGATACGCAGTATTTT

j_call: TRBJ1-5
d_call: .
clone_size: .
v_call: TRBV2
cdr3_aa: CASSDPVQPQHF
cdr3_nt: TGTGCCAGCAGTGACCCCGTCCAGCCCCAGCATTTT

j_call: TRBJ2-3
d_call: TRBD2
clone_size: .
v_call: TRBV5-1
cdr3_aa: CASSPSGGAGTDTQYF
cdr3_nt: TGCGCCAGCAGCCCGAGCGGGGGGGCCGGTACAGATACGCAGTATTTT